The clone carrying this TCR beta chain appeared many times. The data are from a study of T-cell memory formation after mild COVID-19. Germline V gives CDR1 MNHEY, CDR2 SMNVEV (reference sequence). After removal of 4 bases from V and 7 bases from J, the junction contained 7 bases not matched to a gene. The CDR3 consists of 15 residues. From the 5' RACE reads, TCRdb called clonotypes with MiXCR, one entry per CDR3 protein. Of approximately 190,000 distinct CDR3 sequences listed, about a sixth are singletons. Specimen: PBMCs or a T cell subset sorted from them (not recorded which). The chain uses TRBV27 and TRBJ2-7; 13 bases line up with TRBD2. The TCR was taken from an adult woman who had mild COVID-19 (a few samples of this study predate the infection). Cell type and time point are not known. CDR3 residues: CASSSNRLAGGEQYF. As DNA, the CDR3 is TGTGCCAGCAGTTCTAACCGACTAGCGGGAGGAGAGCAGTACTTC.